These 4 T cell receptor beta chains were all obtained from the same sample, sequenced in a study of blood T cell repertoires in COVID-19. Profiling relied on immunoSEQ multiplex PCR, and the TCRdb table lists in-frame clones only, not all of them. The table includes hundreds of thousands of clones, about four fifths detected once. Sequencing used peripheral blood. The receptors here all came from a woman older than 75 with COVID-19, enrolled during active disease.

This chain connects TRBV6-5 to TRBJ2-7, with 8 nucleotides matching TRBD1. Germline values: CDR1 MNHEY, CDR2 SVGAGI. This CDR3 has 14 amino acids. J lost 4 bases, V lost 6 bases, and 8 bases had no gene match. The CDR3 bases are TGTGCCAGCAGACCCGGGACAGGCTCTTACGAGCAGTACTTC. Its translation is CASRPGTGSYEQYF.

This chain uses TRBV11-3 with TRBJ2-1; TRBD2 matches at 9 bases. This CDR3 region has 15 residues. V dropped 6 bases and J dropped 1; count of bases not matched to a gene: 4. CDR1 is SGHNT, CDR2 YENEEA, per germline. The CDR3 spells CASSIAGESYNEQFF. The CDR3 nucleotides read TGTGCCAGCAGTATAGCGGGAGAGTCCTACAATGAGCAGTTCTTC.

The chain has TRBV18 and TRBJ2-2; possible D gene TRBD1, 5 bases. Germline V CDR1 and CDR2: KGHSH, LQKENI. The CDR3 totals 16 residues. The V end was cut by 0 bases, the J end by 0 bases, with 8 bases between. CDR3 protein: CASSPPPGTNTGELFF. In DNA form, the CDR3 reads TGTGCCAGCTCACCACCGCCAGGGACGAACACCGGGGAGCTGTTTTTT.

The chain has TRBV6-5 and TRBJ1-6; D possibly corresponds to TRBD1 (6 bases). The CDR3 covers 15 residues. V was clipped by 4 bases and J by 10 bases, with 17 bases between them. CDR1 and CDR2 from the germline V gene are MNHEY and SVGAGI. The CDR3, as DNA: TGTGCCAGCAGTTTCGCCGCAGGGGATTACTCACCCCTCCACTTT. Protein product: CASSFAAGDYSPLHF.